The TCR beta chain under discussion was sequenced for a study of blood T cell repertoires in COVID-19. Sequencing used immunoSEQ multiplex PCR; TCRdb keeps in-frame clones, though not all of them. Of around 210,000 clones listed, around 85% are singletons. The germline V gene has CDR1 MNHNY and CDR2 SVGAGI (reference sequence). Trimming removed 7 bases at V and 5 bases at J, with 12 bases between. CDR3 length: 14 residues. Sequenced input: peripheral blood. J is TRBJ1-6 and V is TRBV6-6; unclear D gene. This sequence was found in a man between 60 and 70 years old with COVID-19, enrolled during active disease. The CDR3 DNA follows: TGTGCCAGCATCGTCCGCGGTAATAATTCACCCCTCCACTTT. As protein: CASIVRGNNSPLHF.